The 21 T cell receptor beta chains in this list originate from one sample, sequenced in a study of blood T cell repertoires in COVID-19. TCRdb's copy holds only in-frame clones and misses some; the assay was immunoSEQ multiplex PCR. The sample has 97,000 or so clones, 75% to 90% seen once. Sequenced: peripheral blood. These TCRs come from a human donor in a cohort sampled during active COVID-19.

The sample holds a few counts of this clone. The chain links TRBV6-5 to TRBJ1-1, with 8 bases identical to TRBD1. The germline CDR1 and CDR2 sequences are MNHEY and SVGAGI. Germline trimming cut 6 bases from V and 5 bases from J; bases unmatched to any gene: 5. This CDR3 spans 13 amino acids. This chain's CDR3 is CASSWTGQTEAFF. The CDR3 DNA follows: TGTGCCAGCAGCTGGACAGGGCAAACTGAAGCTTTCTTT.

This clone was seen a handful of times. The chain uses TRBV13 and TRBJ2-1, with 10 bases lining up with TRBD2. V dropped 5 bases and J dropped 0; count of bases not matched to a gene: 19. Germline V CDR1 and CDR2: PRHDT, FYEKMQ (reference sequence). This CDR3 is 21 amino acids long. The CDR3 DNA sequence: TGTGCCAGCAGCCGAAACAGCGGGGGGGGGTTCCCCTCCAGCTCCTACAATGAGCAGTTCTTC. Translated: CASSRNSGGGFPSSSYNEQFF.

The V gene is TRBV5-1, the J gene TRBJ2-7; 8 bases fit TRBD2. There are 15 residues in the CDR3. Germline-derived CDR1 and CDR2 are SGHRS and YFSETQ. The V gene end was trimmed by 3 bases and the J gene end by 4 bases; junction bases not matched to a gene: 9. The CDR3 coding sequence is TGCGCCAGCAGCTGGCGCGGGGGGACCTCTTACGAGCAGTACTTC. Translating it yields CASSWRGGTSYEQYF.

The chain combines TRBV9 with TRBJ2-3, with TRBD2 identical over 7 bases. After removal of 0 bases from V and 6 bases from J, the junction contained 7 bases not matched to a gene. Germline V CDR1 and CDR2: SGDLS, YYNGEE. CDR3 length: 15 residues. The CDR3, as DNA: TGTGCCAGCAGCGTAGCAGGGCAGGGAGGGGATACGCAGTATTTT. Translated, it gives CASSVAGQGGDTQYF.

The rearrangement joins TRBV9 to TRBJ1-3; D perhaps matches TRBD1 (6 bases). Germline CDR1 is SGDLS and CDR2 is YYNGEE. V was shortened by 3 bases and J by 1 base, with 14 bases between the two germline ends. The CDR3 loop spans 16 amino acids. DNA for the CDR3: TGTGCCAGCAGCGAGGGGGTGCCTTGGTCTGGAAACACCATATATTTT. Protein sequence: CASSEGVPWSGNTIYF.

The chain carries TRBV7-2 and TRBJ2-7; 7 positions match TRBD2. Germline V gives CDR1 SGHTA, CDR2 FQGNSA. V lost 6 bases to trimming and J lost 3 bases; unmatched junction nucleotides: 14. The CDR3 is made up of 16 amino acids. The CDR3 DNA sequence: TGTGCCAGCAGGTCCGGTCGGGGGGAACTGGGCTACGAGCAGTACTTC. Translation: CASRSGRGELGYEQYF.

The chain joins TRBV30 to TRBJ1-2; D is perhaps TRBD1 (5 bases). The CDR3 totals 15 residues. In germline, CDR1 is GTSNPN, CDR2 SVGIG (reference sequence). The V and J ends lost 5 bases and 4 bases respectively, with 20 bases between them. As DNA, the CDR3 is TGTGCCTGGTTCGCCCTAGGGGCTCGTCTCTATGGCTACACCTTC. Amino acids: CAWFALGARLYGYTF.

The genes are TRBV11-3 and TRBJ2-1; D is unclear. From germline, CDR1 is SGHNT and CDR2 YENEEA. The V gene lost 7 bases and the J gene lost 15 bases, with 16 bases spanning the gap. The CDR3 is made up of 11 amino acids. The CDR3 nucleotides read TGTGCCAGCACCCCGGTCCTACGCCGGTTCTTC. Its protein product is CASTPVLRRFF.

The sample holds a few counts of this clone. V gene TRBV5-4 combines with J gene TRBJ1-2, with D possibly matching TRBD1 (6 bases). The CDR3 spans 14 residues. In germline, CDR1 is SGHNT, CDR2 YYREEE (reference sequence). Trimming cost V 1 base and J 7 bases, with 14 bases left between them. CDR3 in amino acids: CASSLSLLGGGYTF. The CDR3 DNA follows: TGTGCCAGCAGCTTGAGTCTTCTAGGGGGTGGCTACACCTTC. Drawing the rest from reference TRBV5-4 and TRBJ1-2, the complete variable domain is ETGVTQSPTHLIKTRGQQVTLRCSSQSGHNTVSWYQQALGQGPQFIFQYYREEENGRGNFPPRFSGLQFPNYSSELNVNALELDDSALYLCASSLSLLGGGYTFGSGTRLTVV.

The chain is built from TRBV19 and TRBJ2-3, with 8 bases identical to TRBD1. Germline CDR1 LNHDA, CDR2 SQIVND (reference sequence). The ends lost 5 bases at V and 0 bases at J; junction bases unmatched: 16. This CDR3 region has 19 residues. The chain's CDR3 is CASSLRGPQPFASTDTQYF. The CDR3 nucleotides read TGTGCCAGTAGTCTCAGGGGGCCCCAACCCTTCGCTAGCACAGATACGCAGTATTTT.

The V and J genes are TRBV7-9 and TRBJ1-4; TRBD1 might be the D (5 bases). This CDR3 has 16 residues. Germline CDR1 SEHNR, CDR2 FQNEAQ (reference sequence). The V end was cut by 2 bases, the J end by 0 bases, with 10 bases between. CDR3 sequence: CASSLKGHATNEKLFF. Here the CDR3 DNA reads TGTGCCAGCAGCTTAAAAGGACACGCAACTAATGAAAAACTGTTTTTT.

In this sample, this clone turned up once. The chain recombines TRBV4-2 with TRBJ1-4; D is undetermined. Germline CDR1 and CDR2: LGHNA and YNFKEQ. This CDR3 spans 17 amino acids. V dropped 0 bases and J dropped 7 bases, with 18 bases sitting between them. The CDR3, as DNA: TGTGCCAGCAGCCAAGAGGGTTCTCGGTTTCGGGGTGAAAAACTGTTTTTT. This sequence encodes CASSQEGSRFRGEKLFF.

This chain links TRBV6-5 with TRBJ2-7; TRBD1 aligns across 10 bases. The germline V gene encodes CDR1 MNHEY and CDR2 SVGAGI. The CDR3 is made up of 14 amino acids. Unmatched junction bases numbered 6, after V lost 7 bases and J lost 3 bases. CDR3 region: CASNGRDRGYEQYF. The CDR3 coding sequence is TGTGCCAGCAATGGCCGGGACAGGGGCTACGAGCAGTACTTC.

This rearrangement joins TRBV5-1 to TRBJ1-2, with a possible D match to TRBD1 (5 bases). Trimming removed 2 bases from V and 4 bases from J, with 12 bases in between. The CDR3 runs to 14 residues. Germline CDR1 and CDR2: SGHRS and YFSETQ. The DNA for the CDR3 is TGCGCCAGCAGCTTTGCCGCGGGGGGCTATGGCTACACCTTC. Translating it yields CASSFAAGGYGYTF.

The gene calls are TRBV11-2 and TRBJ2-1; 9 bases align to TRBD1. The V and J ends lost 4 bases and 6 bases, in that order; junction bases with no gene match: 10. CDR1 is SGHAT and CDR2 is FQNNGV in the germline V gene. This CDR3 has 16 residues. CDR3 protein: CASSSIRTGGGNEQFF. DNA of the CDR3: TGTGCCAGCAGCTCCATACGTACAGGGGGCGGCAATGAGCAGTTCTTC. The full variable domain, in which reference TRBV11-2 and TRBJ2-1 provide the parts outside the CDR3, is EAGVAQSPRYKIIEKRQSVAFWCNPISGHATLYWYQQILGQGPKLLIQFQNNGVVDDSQLPKDRFSAERLKGVDSTLKIQPAKLEDSAVYLCASSSIRTGGGNEQFFGPGTRLTVL.

The genes are TRBV19 and TRBJ1-1; D remains ambiguous. CDR3 length: 15 residues. Deletions cut 5 bases from V and 0 bases from J, with 13 bases between. The germline CDR1 and CDR2 sequences are LNHDA and SQIVND (reference sequence). CDR3 sequence (DNA): TGTGCCAGTAGTTCTTCGCCGGGATTGAACACTGAAGCTTTCTTT. Amino acid sequence: CASSSSPGLNTEAFF.

The CDR3 nucleotides are TGTGCCAGTAGTATAGGGGCGGGGCGAACCCGCTACGAGCAGTACTTC. This encodes CASSIGAGRTRYEQYF. The genes are TRBV19 and TRBJ2-7; maybe TRBD2 (6 bases). This CDR3 has 16 amino acids. The germline gives CDR1 LNHDA, CDR2 SQIVND (reference sequence). Trimming stripped 1 base from V and 3 bases from J, with 16 bases between.

The genes are TRBV28 and TRBJ1-1; weak D call: TRBD1 (6 bases). Per germline, CDR1 MDHEN and CDR2 SYDVKM. The CDR3 loop spans 13 amino acids. V was cut by 3 bases and J by 4 bases, with 9 bases left in between. CDR3 in DNA: TGTGCCAGCAGTTTGGTAGGGGGCACTGAAGCTTTCTTT. Translating gives CASSLVGGTEAFF.

The chain links TRBV7-9 to TRBJ1-4; D unresolved. Trimming shortened V by 8 bases and J by 8 bases, and 12 bases separated the two germline ends. The CDR3 length is 12 residues. Germline V gene sequence: CDR1 SEHNR, CDR2 FQNEAQ (reference sequence). The CDR3 bases are TGTGCCAGCTCTAGTGGGAGGGAAAAACTGTTTTTT. This codes for CASSSGREKLFF. Looking up the rest from reference TRBV7-9 and TRBJ1-4 gives the full variable domain: DTGVSQNPRHKITKRGQNVTFRCDPISEHNRLYWYRQTLGQGPEFLTYFQNEAQLEKSRLLSDRFSAERPKGSFSTLEIQRTEQGDSAMYLCASSSGREKLFFGSGTQLSVL.

The V call is TRBV9, the J call TRBJ2-1, with TRBD2 matching 9 bases. The CDR3 totals 15 residues. Germline CDR1 SGDLS, CDR2 YYNGEE. Trimming at V came to 3 bases and at J to 6 bases, leaving 7 bases not matched to a gene. CDR3 DNA: TGTGCCAGCAGCGGGGGCGGGGGGGCCTTCAATGAGCAGTTCTTC. Amino acids: CASSGGGGAFNEQFF.

The chain has TRBV11-2 and TRBJ1-1; D is perhaps TRBD1 (6 bases). This CDR3 spans 15 amino acids. CDR1 is SGHAT, CDR2 FQNNGV, per germline. Trimming cost V 5 bases and J 4 bases, with 17 bases left between them. The CDR3 sequence: CASSPRGGRGTEAFF. The CDR3 nucleotides read TGTGCCAGCAGCCCTAGGGGGGGGCGGGGCACTGAAGCTTTCTTT. Combining the CDR3 with reference TRBV11-2 and TRBJ1-1 gives the whole variable domain EAGVAQSPRYKIIEKRQSVAFWCNPISGHATLYWYQQILGQGPKLLIQFQNNGVVDDSQLPKDRFSAERLKGVDSTLKIQPAKLEDSAVYLCASSPRGGRGTEAFFGQGTRLTVV.